These 2 T cell receptor beta chains came from one sample sequenced in a study of blood T cell repertoires in COVID-19. Sequenced by immunoSEQ multiplex PCR; TCRdb stores in-frame clones only, minus some. The sample includes 100,000 or so clones, about 86% of them seen just once. Sequencing used peripheral blood. The receptors stem from a woman in her sixties in a cohort sampled during active or convalescent COVID-19.

This chain joins TRBV7-9 and TRBJ1-3, with D uncertain. The CDR3 contains 16 residues. The germline V gene has CDR1 SEHNR and CDR2 FQNEAQ (reference sequence). Trimming pared 1 base from V and 0 bases from J, leaving 10 bases between. The CDR3 region is CASSLDGVSSGNTIYF. The CDR3 DNA reads TGTGCCAGCAGCTTAGACGGGGTGAGCTCTGGAAACACCATATATTTT.

This chain links TRBV30 with TRBJ1-1; no reliable D call. The germline CDR1 and CDR2 sequences are GTSNPN and SVGIG (reference sequence). The CDR3 covers 12 residues. V was shortened by 4 bases and J by 3 bases, with 9 bases between the two germline ends. DNA of the CDR3: TGTGCCTGGAACCGGGTGGACACTGAAGCTTTCTTT. Translating gives CAWNRVDTEAFF.